These 30 T cell receptor beta chains originate from one sample sequenced in a study of blood T cells in healthy people across ages (dated by TCRdb to the mid-2010s). Libraries were made using 5' RACE. The sequencer was an Illumina HiSeq 2500. The second PCR ran for about 7 to 11 cycles and used a J-beta primer mix along with a sample-barcoded 5' primer. Starting from the raw public reads, TCRdb applied fastp trimming at Q25, assembled clones with MiXCR and retained in-frame beta chains. Entries are consolidated by CDR3 protein sequence, retaining the most common genes and DNA. The sample contains about 1.8 million distinct CDR3 sequences, about 49% of them found a single time. The ten top clones hold approximately 2.1% of the sample. Sequencing input: blood. Receptors were obtained from a woman between 40 and 55 years old in good health.

The chain is built from TRBV6-5 and TRBJ2-3; D is unresolved. V was pared by 2 bases and J by 5 bases, with 17 bases between. This CDR3 has 16 amino acids. The germline CDR1 and CDR2 sequences are MNHEY and SVGAGI. The CDR3 DNA reads as TGTGCCAGCAGTTACGGGGATAGCTCGTCCGTAGATACGCAGTATTTT. Its translation: CASSYGDSSSVDTQYF.

The chain is built from TRBV24-1 and TRBJ1-2; D is undetermined. Germline loops: CDR1 KGHDR, CDR2 SFDVKD. This CDR3 spans 17 amino acids. The V end was cut by 3 bases, the J end by 4 bases, with 20 bases between. CDR3 nucleotides: TGTGCCACCAGTGATAGTCGACCCAACCCTACGAGCTATGGCTACACCTTC. Translated, it gives CATSDSRPNPTSYGYTF.

The rearrangement links TRBV20-1 to TRBJ1-2; D unresolved. With 6 bases removed from V and 4 bases from J, the gap between germline ends came to 18 bases. Germline V lookup: CDR1 DFQATT, CDR2 SNEGSKA (reference sequence). The CDR3 runs to 14 residues. CDR3: CSASPEGIGYGYTF. The CDR3 nucleotides read TGCAGTGCCTCCCCCGAGGGTATAGGCTATGGCTACACCTTC.

The chain combines TRBV3-1 with TRBJ1-2; a possible D gene is TRBD1 (6 bases). There are 16 residues in the CDR3. Germline V lookup: CDR1 LGHDT, CDR2 YNNKEL (reference sequence). Trimming pared 0 bases from V and 0 bases from J, leaving 11 bases between. Written as DNA, the CDR3 is TGTGCCAGCAGCCAAGAGGAAGGGGGGTCTAACTATGGCTACACCTTC. Its protein is CASSQEEGGSNYGYTF.

J is TRBJ2-1 and V is TRBV3-1; TRBD1 matches 12 bases. Trimming at V came to 1 base and at J to 7 bases, leaving 8 bases not matched to a gene. CDR1 is LGHDT and CDR2 is YNNKEL in the germline V gene (reference sequence). The CDR3 consists of 17 residues. CDR3 loop: CASSQVGGTGGRNEQFF. In DNA form, the CDR3 reads TGTGCCAGCAGCCAAGTAGGGGGGACAGGGGGCCGTAATGAGCAGTTCTTC.

The CDR3 protein is CASSLGTSPAYEQYF. The CDR3 nucleotides are TGTGCCAGCAGTCTAGGGACTAGCCCTGCCTACGAGCAGTACTTC. The chain is built from TRBV5-6 and TRBJ2-7; 9 bases are shared with TRBD2. Germline CDR1 and CDR2: SGHDT and YYEEEE. The CDR3 extends over 15 amino acids. The J segment lost 2 bases and the V segment lost 5 bases, leaving 8 bases of the junction unmatched.

DNA of the CDR3: TGTGCCAGCAGCTTAGAAGGCGGGAGCATTACTAGGAGCGATGAGCAGTTCTTC. This sequence encodes CASSLEGGSITRSDEQFF. The rearrangement joins TRBV7-8 to TRBJ2-1, with 7 bases aligning to TRBD2. The CDR3 runs to 18 residues. CDR1 is SGHVS, CDR2 FQNEAQ, per germline. The J segment lost 8 bases and the V segment lost 1 base, leaving 17 bases of the junction unmatched.

CDR3 in DNA: TGTGCCAGCAGCTTCATACTAGCGGGGGGGCCTGGGACCCAGTACTTC. Amino acid sequence: CASSFILAGGPGTQYF. The chain links TRBV7-2 to TRBJ2-5; 13 bases map to TRBD2. This CDR3 has 16 amino acids. The V segment lost 3 bases and the J segment 7 bases; nucleotides outside the gene matches: 8. The germline gives CDR1 SGHTA, CDR2 FQGNSA.

CDR3 amino acids: CASSEQGAAGGYTF. CDR3 bases: TGTGCCAGCAGTGAACAGGGGGCTGCGGGGGGCTACACCTTC. V is TRBV28 and J is TRBJ1-2, with 9 bases matching TRBD1. This CDR3 contains 14 residues. The V gene end was trimmed by 5 bases and the J gene end by 8 bases; junction bases not matched to a gene: 9. Per germline, CDR1 MDHEN and CDR2 SYDVKM.

In its sample, this clonotype was seen a few times. The chain carries TRBV4-3 and TRBJ2-3; D is unresolved. From germline, CDR1 is LGHNA and CDR2 YSLEER. The length of the CDR3 is 16 residues. V was trimmed by 4 bases and J by 2 bases, leaving 16 bases between them. As DNA, the CDR3 is TGCGCCAGCAGCCGCCGCGGCCTCCTTCTCACAGATACGCAGTATTTT. It yields the protein CASSRRGLLLTDTQYF.

The rearrangement joins TRBV9 to TRBJ2-5, with TRBD1 as a possible D gene (6 bases). The end of the DNA fits TRBJ2-7 better, so the J call may be wrong. CDR3 length equals 15 residues. Germline V gene sequence: CDR1 SGDLS, CDR2 YYNGEE. DNA of the CDR3: TGTGCCAGCAGCGTAGGGGGGCCGGAAAATTACGAGCAGTACTTC. Its translation: CASSVGGPENYEQYF.

V usage is TRBV20-1 and J usage is TRBJ1-2, with 9 bases matching TRBD1. The ends lost 2 bases at V and 3 bases at J; junction bases unmatched: 7. CDR1 is DFQATT and CDR2 is SNEGSKA in the germline V gene (reference sequence). This CDR3 is built from 15 residues. Here the CDR3 reads CSARPRQGGDYGYTF. In nucleotides, the CDR3 is TGCAGTGCTAGACCACGACAGGGGGGTGACTATGGCTACACCTTC.

Notes on this clonotype: At one of its ends the junction is not consistent with the germline gene, which may arise from a read error. This sequence joins TRBV6-6 and TRBJ2-3; D perhaps matches TRBD1 (5 bases). Germline CDR1 MNHNY, CDR2 SVGAGI (reference sequence). This CDR3 spans 14 amino acids. The CDR3 protein is CASRTTGSTDTQYF. CDR3 DNA: TGTGCCAGCAGGACCACAGGTAGCACAGATACACAGTATTTT.

V usage is TRBV4-3 and J usage is TRBJ1-2; no clear D gene. The V gene's germline CDR1 is LGHNA and CDR2 YSLEER. The CDR3 has 14 amino acids. Trimming took off 0 bases at V and 0 bases at J, with 5 bases between the two ends. This CDR3 is CASSQDLPNYGYTF. The CDR3 nucleotides read TGCGCCAGCAGCCAAGATCTACCTAACTATGGCTACACCTTC.

The genes are TRBV5-6 and TRBJ2-5, with TRBD1 as a possible D gene (6 bases). V shed 1 base and J shed 2 bases, with 12 bases lying between them. CDR1 and CDR2 (germline): SGHDT, YYEEEE. The length of the CDR3 is 15 residues. The CDR3, as DNA: TGTGCCAGCAGCTTGCTCTGGACAGCTCAAGAGACCCAGTACTTC. Translation: CASSLLWTAQETQYF. The full variable domain, with the rest looked up from reference TRBV5-6 and TRBJ2-5, is DAGVTQSPTHLIKTRGQQVTLRCSPKSGHDTVSWYQQALGQGPQFIFQYYEEEERQRGNFPDRFSGHQFPNYSSELNVNALLLGDSALYLCASSLLWTAQETQYFGPGTRLLVL.

Comment on this clonotype: The junction differs from germline at one of its ends, possibly a read error. This CDR3 is CSAHLAGAYGQYF. In DNA form, the CDR3 reads TGCAGTGCCCATCTAGCGGGGGCCTACGGGCAGTACTTC. The chain employs TRBV20-1 and TRBJ2-7; 10 bases line up with TRBD2. The CDR3 totals 13 residues. Germline CDR1 DFQATT, CDR2 SNEGSKA (reference sequence).

The gene calls are TRBV9 and TRBJ2-4; TRBD1 might be the D (5 bases). Trimming removed 0 bases at V and 7 bases at J, with 11 bases between. Per the germline V gene, CDR1 is SGDLS and CDR2 is YYNGEE. The CDR3 is made up of 14 amino acids. CDR3 DNA sequence: TGTGCCAGCAGCGTAGGGGGCCTGGGGAACATTCAGTACTTC. It codes for CASSVGGLGNIQYF.

The CDR3 nucleotides are TGCAGCGTTTTGGTCAGCTCCTACGAGCAGTACTTC. It encodes CSVLVSSYEQYF. This chain joins TRBV29-1 and TRBJ2-7; D unclear. There are 12 residues in the CDR3. Deletions cut 5 bases from V and 0 bases from J, with 8 bases between. Germline CDR1 is SQVTM and CDR2 is ANQGSEA.

The J gene is TRBJ2-7, the V gene TRBV5-5, with D perhaps TRBD1 (6 bases). Matching the DNA end better, TRBJ2-5 makes the J call doubtful. Germline V lookup: CDR1 SGHKS, CDR2 YYEKEE (reference sequence). CDR3 size: 14 residues. CDR3 sequence (DNA): TGTGCCAGCAGCTTGTATGGGACAAGAGAGACCCAGTACTTC. Translation gives CASSLYGTRETQYF.

The V gene is TRBV5-1, the J gene TRBJ2-5; weak D call: TRBD1 (6 bases). The germline V and J ends were trimmed by 0 bases and 11 bases, with 23 bases remaining between them. Germline assignment: CDR1 SGHRS and CDR2 YFSETQ. The CDR3 consists of 16 residues. The CDR3 nucleotides are TGCGCCAGCAGCTTGGTGGACAGTTCGGCCTTGGACGGGCAGTACTTC. It translates to CASSLVDSSALDGQYF.

This sequence joins TRBV19 and TRBJ1-1; 7 nucleotides line up with TRBD1. This CDR3 is 15 amino acids long. J gave up 1 base and V 5 bases, and 7 bases lay outside the gene matches. Germline V gives CDR1 LNHDA, CDR2 SQIVND (reference sequence). CDR3 in DNA: TGTGCCAGTAGTTCACCGGGACAGACGAACACTGAAGCTTTCTTT. Its protein product is CASSSPGQTNTEAFF.

Of note for this clonotype: The junction differs from germline at one of its ends, possibly a read error. The chain has TRBV7-2 and TRBJ2-7; TRBD2 matches at 9 bases. The germline gives CDR1 SGHTA, CDR2 FQGNSA. CDR3 length equals 17 residues. The CDR3 protein is CVSSVHAGTSTNYEQYF. The CDR3 coding sequence is TGTGTCAGCAGCGTGCACGCCGGGACTAGCACGAACTACGAGCAGTACTTC. The full variable domain, its missing parts supplied by reference TRBV7-2 and TRBJ2-7, is GAGVSQSPSNKVTEKGKDVELRCDPISGHTALYWYRQSLGQGLEFLIYFQGNSAPDKSGLPSDRFSAERTGGSVSTLTIQRTQQEDSAVYLCVSSVHAGTSTNYEQYFGPGTRLTVT.

The rearrangement links TRBV7-2 to TRBJ2-1; 13 bases map to TRBD2. The CDR3 totals 15 residues. Germline CDR1 is SGHTA and CDR2 is FQGNSA. The trim removed 4 bases at V and 10 bases at J, leaving 7 bases unmatched. CDR3 in amino acids: CASSSRTSGGGEQFF. Written as DNA, the CDR3 is TGTGCCAGCAGCTCCCGGACTAGCGGGGGTGGAGAGCAGTTCTTC.

J is TRBJ1-6 and V is TRBV6-1; unclear D gene. Germline-derived CDR1 and CDR2 are MNHNS and SASEGT. CDR3 length: 15 amino acids. V was pared by 5 bases and J by 5 bases, with 13 bases between. CDR3 sequence reads: CASSSRPTDNSPLHF. The CDR3 DNA follows: TGTGCCAGCAGTTCCCGACCGACTGATAATTCACCCCTCCACTTT.

This chain links TRBV6-6 with TRBJ1-1; D is unclear. CDR3 length equals 14 residues. Germline V gene lookup returns CDR1 MNHNY and CDR2 SVGAGI (reference sequence). Trimming shortened V by 11 bases and J by 1 base, and 17 bases separated the two germline ends. CDR3 nucleotide sequence: TGTGCCGTAGGTACCCCCGGGCGGAACACTGAAGCTTTCTTT. Its translation: CAVGTPGRNTEAFF.

This chain links TRBV29-1 with TRBJ2-2, with a tentative D call TRBD1 (6 bases). This CDR3 has 14 amino acids. Trimming took 3 bases from V and 5 from J, leaving 13 bases between them. From germline, CDR1 is SQVTM and CDR2 ANQGSEA. The CDR3 sequence is CSVERKTGTGELFF. The CDR3 DNA reads TGCAGCGTTGAGAGAAAAACAGGGACCGGGGAGCTGTTTTTT.

This clonotype was counted only a few times. The chain uses TRBV2 and TRBJ2-1; the match to TRBD1 covers 10 bases. This CDR3 comprises 13 residues. Germline CDR1 reads SNHLY; CDR2 reads FYNNEI. Trimming at V came to 6 bases and at J to 6 bases, leaving 2 bases not matched to a gene. The CDR3 nucleotides read TGTGCCAGCAGGAGGGACAGGGGCAATGAGCAGTTCTTC. Its protein is CASRRDRGNEQFF.

V usage is TRBV4-3 and J usage is TRBJ2-1; TRBD1 might be the D (6 bases). Germline CDR1 reads LGHNA; CDR2 reads YSLEER. The V end lost 4 bases, the J end lost 3 bases, and 10 bases lay between the germline ends. The CDR3 loop spans 14 amino acids. The CDR3 sequence is CASSRDIGYNEQFF. CDR3 DNA sequence: TGCGCCAGCAGCCGGGACATTGGCTACAATGAGCAGTTCTTC.

In its sample, this clonotype was seen a few times. The chain carries TRBV27 and TRBJ2-3, with D perhaps matching TRBD1 (5 bases). Germline V gene data show CDR1 as MNHEY and CDR2 as SMNVEV (reference sequence). This CDR3 spans 14 amino acids. V gave up 10 bases and J gave up 3 bases, with 17 bases separating them. The CDR3 loop is CATTGGPLTDTQYF. CDR3 bases: TGTGCCACCACAGGTGGTCCCTTAACAGATACGCAGTATTTT.

This clonotype was seen only once. The junction differs from germline at one of its ends, possibly a read error. The chain uses TRBV4-3 and TRBJ2-1, with D perhaps matching TRBD2 (6 bases). Germline CDR1 LGHNA, CDR2 YSLEER. This CDR3 is built from 19 residues. CDR3 sequence (DNA): TGCGCCAGCAGCCAAGATGCAGGGATAACCGGGAGCTCCTACACTGAGCAGTTCTTC. It codes for CASSQDAGITGSSYTEQFF.